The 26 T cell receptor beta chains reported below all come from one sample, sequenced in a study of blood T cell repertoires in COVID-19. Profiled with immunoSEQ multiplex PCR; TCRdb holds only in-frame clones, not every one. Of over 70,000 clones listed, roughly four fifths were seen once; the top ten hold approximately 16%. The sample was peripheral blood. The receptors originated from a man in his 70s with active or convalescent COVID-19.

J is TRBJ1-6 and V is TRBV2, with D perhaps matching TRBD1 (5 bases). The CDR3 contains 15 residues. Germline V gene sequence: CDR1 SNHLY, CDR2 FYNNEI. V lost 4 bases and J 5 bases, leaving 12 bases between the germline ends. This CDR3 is CASSGQGGNNSPLHF. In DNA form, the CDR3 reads TGTGCCAGCAGTGGCCAGGGCGGGAATAATTCACCCCTCCACTTT. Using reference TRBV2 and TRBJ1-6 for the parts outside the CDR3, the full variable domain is EPEVTQTPSHQVTQMGQEVILRCVPISNHLYFYWYRQILGQKVEFLVSFYNNEISEKSEIFDDQFSVERPDGSNFTLKIRSTKLEDSAMYFCASSGQGGNNSPLHFGNGTRLTVT.

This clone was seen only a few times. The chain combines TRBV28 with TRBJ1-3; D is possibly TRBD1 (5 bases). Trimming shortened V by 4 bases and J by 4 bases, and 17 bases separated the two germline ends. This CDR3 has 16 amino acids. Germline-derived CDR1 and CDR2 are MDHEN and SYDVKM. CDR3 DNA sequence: TGTGCCAGCAGTTCCCCTAGGCGAGACAGCGGAAACACCATATATTTT. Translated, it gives CASSSPRRDSGNTIYF. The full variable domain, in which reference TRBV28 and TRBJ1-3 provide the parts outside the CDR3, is DVKVTQSSRYLVKRTGEKVFLECVQDMDHENMFWYRQDPGLGLRLIYFSYDVKMKEKGDIPEGYSVSREKKERFSLILESASTNQTSMYLCASSSPRRDSGNTIYFGEGSWLTVV.

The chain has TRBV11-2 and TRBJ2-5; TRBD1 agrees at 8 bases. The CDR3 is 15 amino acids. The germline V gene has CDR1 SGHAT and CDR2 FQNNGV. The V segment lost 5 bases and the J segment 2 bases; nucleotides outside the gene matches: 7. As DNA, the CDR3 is TGTGCCAGCAGCAAACAGGGGGGCCATCAAGAGACCCAGTACTTC. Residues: CASSKQGGHQETQYF.

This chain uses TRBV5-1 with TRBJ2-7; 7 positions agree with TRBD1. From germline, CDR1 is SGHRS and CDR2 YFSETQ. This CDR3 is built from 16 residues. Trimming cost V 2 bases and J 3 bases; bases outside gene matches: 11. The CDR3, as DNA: TGCGCCAGCAGCTTATACCCGGGGCAGGGGGACTACGAGCAGTACTTC. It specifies CASSLYPGQGDYEQYF.

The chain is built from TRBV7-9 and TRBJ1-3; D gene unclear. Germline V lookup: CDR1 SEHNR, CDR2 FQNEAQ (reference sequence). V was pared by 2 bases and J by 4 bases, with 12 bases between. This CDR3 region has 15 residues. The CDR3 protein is CASSLFLTGGNTIYF. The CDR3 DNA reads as TGTGCCAGCAGCTTATTTCTGACTGGGGGAAACACCATATATTTT.

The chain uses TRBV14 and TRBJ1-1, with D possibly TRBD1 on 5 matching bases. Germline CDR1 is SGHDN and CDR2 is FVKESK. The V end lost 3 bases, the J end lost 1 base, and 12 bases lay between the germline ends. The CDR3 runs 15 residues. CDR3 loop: CASSQFFGGNTEAFF. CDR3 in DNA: TGTGCCAGCAGCCAGTTTTTCGGGGGGAACACTGAAGCTTTCTTT.

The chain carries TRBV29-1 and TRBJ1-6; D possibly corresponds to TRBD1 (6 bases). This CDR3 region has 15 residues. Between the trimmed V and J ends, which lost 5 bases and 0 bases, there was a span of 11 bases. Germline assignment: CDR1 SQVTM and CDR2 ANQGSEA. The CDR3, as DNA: TGCAGCGTTTTTACAGGGAGCTCCTATAATTCACCCCTCCACTTT. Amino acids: CSVFTGSSYNSPLHF.

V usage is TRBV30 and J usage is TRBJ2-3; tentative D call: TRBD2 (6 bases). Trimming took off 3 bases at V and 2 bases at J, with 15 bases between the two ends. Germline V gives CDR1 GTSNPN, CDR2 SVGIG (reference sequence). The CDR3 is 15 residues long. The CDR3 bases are TGTGCCTGGAGCCGCACCGGGACTTACACAGATACGCAGTATTTT. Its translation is CAWSRTGTYTDTQYF.

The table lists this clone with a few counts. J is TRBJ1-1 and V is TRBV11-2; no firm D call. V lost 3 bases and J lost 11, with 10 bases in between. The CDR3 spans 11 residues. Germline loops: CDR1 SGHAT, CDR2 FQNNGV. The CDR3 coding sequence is TGTGCCAGCAGCTTCCGGTTTTGGGCTTTCTTT. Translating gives CASSFRFWAFF.

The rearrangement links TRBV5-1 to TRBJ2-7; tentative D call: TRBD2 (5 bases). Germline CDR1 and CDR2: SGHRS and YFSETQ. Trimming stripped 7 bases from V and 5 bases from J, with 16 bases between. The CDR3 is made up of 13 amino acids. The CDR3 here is CASGRLSGNEQYF. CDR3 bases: TGCGCCAGCGGGCGTTTGTCGGGGAACGAGCAGTACTTC.

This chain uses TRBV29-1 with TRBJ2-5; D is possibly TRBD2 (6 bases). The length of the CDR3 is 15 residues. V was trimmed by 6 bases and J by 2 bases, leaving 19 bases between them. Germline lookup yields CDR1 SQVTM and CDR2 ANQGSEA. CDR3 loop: CSVTARTSPQETQYF. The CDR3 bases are TGCAGCGTGACCGCCAGAACTAGCCCGCAAGAGACCCAGTACTTC.

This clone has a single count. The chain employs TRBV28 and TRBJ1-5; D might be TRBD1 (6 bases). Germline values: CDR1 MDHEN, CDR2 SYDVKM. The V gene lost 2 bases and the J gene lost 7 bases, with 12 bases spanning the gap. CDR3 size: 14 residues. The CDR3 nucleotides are TGTGCCAGCAGTTTAACAGGGAAGGGGCAGCCCCAGCATTTT. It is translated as CASSLTGKGQPQHF.

CDR3 region: CASSHGQGSTEAFF. The DNA of the CDR3 is TGTGCCAGCAGCCACGGACAGGGATCCACTGAAGCTTTCTTT. This chain connects TRBV6-6 to TRBJ1-1; 8 bases agree with TRBD1. The length of the CDR3 is 14 residues. In germline, CDR1 is MNHNY, CDR2 SVGAGI (reference sequence). Trimming cost V 6 bases and J 4 bases; bases outside gene matches: 7.

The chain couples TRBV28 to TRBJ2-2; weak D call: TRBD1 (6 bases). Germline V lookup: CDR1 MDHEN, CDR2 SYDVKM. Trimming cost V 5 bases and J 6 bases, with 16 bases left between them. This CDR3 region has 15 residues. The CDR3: CASSGGAGVAGELFF. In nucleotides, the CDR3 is TGTGCCAGCAGTGGTGGCGCAGGGGTAGCCGGGGAGCTGTTTTTT.

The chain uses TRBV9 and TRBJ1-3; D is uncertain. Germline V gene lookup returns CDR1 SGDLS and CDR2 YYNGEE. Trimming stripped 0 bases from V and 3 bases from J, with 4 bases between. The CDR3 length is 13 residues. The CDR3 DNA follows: TGTGCCAGCAGCGTAGACGGTGGAAACACCATATATTTT. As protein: CASSVDGGNTIYF.

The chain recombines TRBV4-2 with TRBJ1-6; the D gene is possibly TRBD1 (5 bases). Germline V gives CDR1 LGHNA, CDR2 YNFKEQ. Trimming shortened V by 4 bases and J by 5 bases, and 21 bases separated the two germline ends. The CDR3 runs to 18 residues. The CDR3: CASSLDSTQLGNNSPLHF. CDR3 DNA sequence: TGTGCCAGCAGCCTTGACAGTACCCAACTTGGCAATAATTCACCCCTCCACTTT.

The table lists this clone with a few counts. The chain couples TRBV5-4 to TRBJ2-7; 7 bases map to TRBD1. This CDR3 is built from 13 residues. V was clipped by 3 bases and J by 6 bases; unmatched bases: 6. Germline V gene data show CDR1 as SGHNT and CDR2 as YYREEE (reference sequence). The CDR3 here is CASSSETGTEQYF. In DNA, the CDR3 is TGTGCCAGCAGCTCCGAGACAGGGACCGAGCAGTACTTC. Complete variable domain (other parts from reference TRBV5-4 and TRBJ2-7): ETGVTQSPTHLIKTRGQQVTLRCSSQSGHNTVSWYQQALGQGPQFIFQYYREEENGRGNFPPRFSGLQFPNYSSELNVNALELDDSALYLCASSSETGTEQYFGPGTRLTVT.

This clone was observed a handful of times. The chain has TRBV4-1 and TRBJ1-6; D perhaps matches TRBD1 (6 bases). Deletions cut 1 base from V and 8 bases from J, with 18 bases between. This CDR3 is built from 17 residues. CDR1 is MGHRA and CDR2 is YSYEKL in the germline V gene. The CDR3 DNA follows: TGCGCCAGCAGCCAAGGGGACACGGGGCAGCTTTATTCACCCCTCCACTTT. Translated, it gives CASSQGDTGQLYSPLHF.

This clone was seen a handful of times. This chain's CDR3 is CAWKGASSEAFF. The CDR3 DNA sequence: TGTGCCTGGAAGGGGGCCTCTTCTGAAGCTTTCTTT. The chain joins TRBV30 to TRBJ1-1; 7 bases are a match to TRBD1. With V trimmed by 4 bases and J by 6 bases, 5 bases remained unmatched. There are 12 residues in the CDR3. Germline V CDR1 and CDR2: GTSNPN, SVGIG (reference sequence).

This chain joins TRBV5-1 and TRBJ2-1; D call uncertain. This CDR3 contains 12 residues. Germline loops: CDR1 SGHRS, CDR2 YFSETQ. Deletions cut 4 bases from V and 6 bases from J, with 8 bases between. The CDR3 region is CASSLDGNEQFF. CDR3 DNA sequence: TGCGCCAGCAGCCTAGACGGCAATGAGCAGTTCTTC.

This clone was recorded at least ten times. This chain's CDR3 is CASSLKQNTGELFF. The DNA for the CDR3 is TGCGCCAGCAGCTTGAAGCAGAACACCGGGGAGCTGTTTTTT. V is TRBV5-1 and J is TRBJ2-2, with D uncertain. The V end lost 1 base, the J end lost 1 base, and 5 bases lay between the germline ends. This CDR3 has 14 amino acids. Germline CDR1 SGHRS, CDR2 YFSETQ.

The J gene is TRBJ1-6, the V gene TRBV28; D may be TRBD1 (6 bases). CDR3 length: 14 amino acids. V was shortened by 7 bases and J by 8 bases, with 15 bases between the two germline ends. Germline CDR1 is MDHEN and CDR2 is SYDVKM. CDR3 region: CASTQGIGDSPLHF. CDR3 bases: TGTGCCAGCACCCAGGGGATTGGGGATTCACCCCTCCACTTT.

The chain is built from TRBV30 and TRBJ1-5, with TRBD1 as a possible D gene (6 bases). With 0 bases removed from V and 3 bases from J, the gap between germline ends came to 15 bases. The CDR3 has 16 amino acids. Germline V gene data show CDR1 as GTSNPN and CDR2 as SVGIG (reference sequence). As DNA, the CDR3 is TGTGCCTGGAGTGTCAGGGGACGGATCCCCAATCAGCCCCAGCATTTT. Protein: CAWSVRGRIPNQPQHF.

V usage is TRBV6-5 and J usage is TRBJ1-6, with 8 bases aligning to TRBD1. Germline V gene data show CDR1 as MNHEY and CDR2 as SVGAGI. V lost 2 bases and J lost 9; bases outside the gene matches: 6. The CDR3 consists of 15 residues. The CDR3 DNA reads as TGTGCCAGCAGTTACACAGGGGGGCGAGGTTCACCCCTCCACTTT. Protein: CASSYTGGRGSPLHF.

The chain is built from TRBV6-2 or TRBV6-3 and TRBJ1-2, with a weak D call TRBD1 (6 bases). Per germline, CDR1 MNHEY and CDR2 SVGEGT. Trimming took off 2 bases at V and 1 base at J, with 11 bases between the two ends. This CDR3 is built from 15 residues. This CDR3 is CASSYTRGFNYGYTF. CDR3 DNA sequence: TGTGCCAGCAGTTACACCAGGGGCTTTAACTATGGCTACACCTTC.

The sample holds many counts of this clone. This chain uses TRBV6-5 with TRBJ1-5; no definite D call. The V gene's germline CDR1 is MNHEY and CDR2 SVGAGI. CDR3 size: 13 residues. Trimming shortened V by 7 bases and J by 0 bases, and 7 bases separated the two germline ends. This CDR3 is CASMDYSNQPQHF. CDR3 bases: TGTGCCAGCATGGACTATAGCAATCAGCCCCAGCATTTT.